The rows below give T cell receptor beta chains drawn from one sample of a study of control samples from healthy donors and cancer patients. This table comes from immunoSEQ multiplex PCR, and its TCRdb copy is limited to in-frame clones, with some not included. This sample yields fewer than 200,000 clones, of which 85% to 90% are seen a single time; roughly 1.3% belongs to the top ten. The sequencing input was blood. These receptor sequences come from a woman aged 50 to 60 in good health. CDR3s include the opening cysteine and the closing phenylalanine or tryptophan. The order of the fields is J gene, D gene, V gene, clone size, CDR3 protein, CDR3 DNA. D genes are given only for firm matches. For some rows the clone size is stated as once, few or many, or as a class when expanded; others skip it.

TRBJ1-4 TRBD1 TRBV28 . CASSSPRTGFLKKLFF TGTGCCAGCAGTTCCCCAAGGACAGGGTTTCTTAAAAAACTGTTTTTT
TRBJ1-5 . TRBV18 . CASSPAGSNQPQHF TGTGCCAGCTCACCGGCGGGGAGCAATCAGCCCCAGCATTTT
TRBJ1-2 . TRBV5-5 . CASSLALGSLYGYTF TGTGCCAGCAGCTTGGCCCTGGGGTCACTCTATGGCTACACCTTC
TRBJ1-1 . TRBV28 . CASRLNTEAFF TGTGCCAGCAGACTCAACACTGAAGCTTTCTTT
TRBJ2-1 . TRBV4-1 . CASSQGTTLLRNEQFF TGCGCCAGCAGCCAAGGGACTACCCTCCTTAGAAATGAGCAGTTCTTC
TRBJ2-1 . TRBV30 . CAWETGRREQFF TGTGCCTGGGAAACGGGGAGGCGGGAGCAGTTCTTC
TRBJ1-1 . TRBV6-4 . CASSDKENTEAFF TGTGCCAGCAGTGACAAGGAGAACACTGAAGCTTTCTTT
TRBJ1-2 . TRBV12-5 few CASGTLRRPGYTF TGTGCTAGTGGGACCTTAAGGAGACCCGGCTACACCTTC
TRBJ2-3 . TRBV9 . CASSVGSYLIGTDTQYF TGTGCCAGCAGCGTAGGTTCGTATCTAATAGGCACAGATACGCAGTATTTT
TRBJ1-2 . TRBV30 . CAWSPGPYGYTF TGTGCCTGGAGCCCCGGGCCATATGGCTACACCTTC
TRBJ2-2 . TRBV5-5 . CASSLFVGAGELFF TGTGCCAGCAGCTTGTTTGTAGGGGCCGGGGAGCTGTTTTTT
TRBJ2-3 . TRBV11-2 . CASSSRGAGTLRLWDTQYF TGTGCCAGCAGCTCTAGGGGGGCCGGGACCCTGAGATTGTGGGATACGCAGTATTTT
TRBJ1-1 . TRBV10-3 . CAISEPRGNTEAFF TGTGCCATCAGTGAGCCTCGGGGGAACACTGAAGCTTTCTTT
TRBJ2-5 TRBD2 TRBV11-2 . CASSMTRTSGGARSETQYF TGTGCCAGCAGCATGACTAGGACTAGCGGGGGGGCCAGGTCCGAGACCCAGTACTTC
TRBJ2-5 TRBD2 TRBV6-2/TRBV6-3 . CASSYYGGWEETQYF TGTGCCAGCAGTTACTACGGGGGGTGGGAGGAGACCCAGTACTTC
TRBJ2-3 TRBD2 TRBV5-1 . CASSLISGGAKTQYF TGCGCCAGCAGCTTGATTAGCGGGGGGGCGAAGACGCAGTATTTT
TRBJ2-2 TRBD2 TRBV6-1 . CASRAPSGRGSTGELFF TGTGCCAGCCGTGCCCCTAGCGGGAGAGGAAGCACCGGGGAGCTGTTTTTT
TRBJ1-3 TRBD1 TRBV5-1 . CASSWGTGDSGNTIYF TGCGCCAGCAGCTGGGGGACAGGGGACTCTGGAAACACCATATATTTT
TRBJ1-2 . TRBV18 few CASSPTSGGDAAYGYTF TGTGCCAGCTCACCTACCAGTGGCGGAGATGCTGCCTATGGCTACACCTTC
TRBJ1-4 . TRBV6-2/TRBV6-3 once CASSLGTAVEKLFF TGTGCCAGCAGCCTGGGGACGGCGGTTGAAAAACTGTTTTTT
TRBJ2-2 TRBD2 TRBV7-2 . CASSFLRLAGGTGELFF TGTGCCAGCAGCTTTCTGAGACTAGCGGGAGGTACCGGGGAGCTGTTTTTT
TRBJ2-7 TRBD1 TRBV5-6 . CASSQLRTGVPVQYF TGTGCCAGCAGCCAATTAAGGACAGGGGTCCCCGTGCAGTACTTC
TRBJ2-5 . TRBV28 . CASSPGMYQETQYF TGTGCCAGCAGTCCCGGGATGTACCAAGAGACCCAGTACTTC
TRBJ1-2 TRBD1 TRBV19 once CASSLDRGISYGYTF TGTGCCAGTAGTCTTGACAGGGGAATCTCTTATGGCTACACCTTC
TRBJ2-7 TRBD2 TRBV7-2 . CASSPGLAGDSYEQYF TGTGCCAGCAGTCCAGGACTAGCGGGAGACTCCTACGAGCAGTACTTC
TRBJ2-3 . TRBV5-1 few CASSAPGSTFSDTQYF TGCGCCAGCAGCGCTCCGGGCTCCACCTTCTCAGATACGCAGTATTTT
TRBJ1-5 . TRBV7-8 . CASSLGARSNQPQHF TGTGCCAGCAGCCTAGGGGCAAGGAGCAATCAGCCCCAGCATTTT
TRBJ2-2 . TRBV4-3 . CASSQDLQRNTGELFF TGCGCCAGCAGCCAAGATCTACAGAGGAACACCGGGGAGCTGTTTTTT
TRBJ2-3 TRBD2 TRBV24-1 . CATSDLTSGVSTDTQYF TGTGCCACCAGTGATTTGACTAGCGGGGTTAGCACAGATACGCAGTATTTT
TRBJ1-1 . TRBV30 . CAWTTGAVGTEAFF TGTGCCTGGACAACCGGGGCCGTCGGCACTGAAGCTTTCTTT
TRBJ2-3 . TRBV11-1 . CASSLSSVQTDTQYF TGTGCCAGCAGCTTATCTAGCGTACAAACAGATACGCAGTATTTT